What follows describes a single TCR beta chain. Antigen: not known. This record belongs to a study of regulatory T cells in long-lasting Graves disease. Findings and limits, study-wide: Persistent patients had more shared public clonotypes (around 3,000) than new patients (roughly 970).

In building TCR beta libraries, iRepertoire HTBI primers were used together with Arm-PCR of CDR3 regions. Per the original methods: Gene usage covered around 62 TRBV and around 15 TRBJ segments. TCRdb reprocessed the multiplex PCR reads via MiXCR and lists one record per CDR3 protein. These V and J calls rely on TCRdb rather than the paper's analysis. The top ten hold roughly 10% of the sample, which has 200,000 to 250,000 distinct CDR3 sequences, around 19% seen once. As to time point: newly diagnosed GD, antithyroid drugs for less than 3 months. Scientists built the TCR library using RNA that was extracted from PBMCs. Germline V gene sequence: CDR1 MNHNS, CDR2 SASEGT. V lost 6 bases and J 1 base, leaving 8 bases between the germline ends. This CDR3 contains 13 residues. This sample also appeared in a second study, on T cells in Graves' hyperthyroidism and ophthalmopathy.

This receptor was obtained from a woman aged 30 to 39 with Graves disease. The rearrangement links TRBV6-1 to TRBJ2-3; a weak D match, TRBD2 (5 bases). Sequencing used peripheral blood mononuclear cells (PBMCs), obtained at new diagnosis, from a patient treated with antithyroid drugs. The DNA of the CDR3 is TGTGCCAGCAGGCCGAGGGGCACAGATACGCAGTATTTT. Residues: CASRPRGTDTQYF.